The T cell receptor (beta chain) under discussion was sequenced for a study of CD8 T cells in Susac syndrome. CDR3 length equals 14 residues. Germline V gives CDR1 LNHNV, CDR2 YYDKDF (reference sequence). V was shortened by 0 bases and J by 6 bases, with 12 bases between the two germline ends. It was with random hexamers that roughly 0.45 to 1 ug RNA was reverse transcribed. TCRdb passed the immunoSEQ multiplex PCR reads through MiXCR, listing each CDR3 protein once. The table includes some 120,000 distinct CDR3 sequences, approximately 96% detected once. Only a few counts were recorded for this clonotype.

V is TRBV15 and J is TRBJ2-7; unclear D gene. Sequences were obtained from CD4+ T cells from PBMCs. The receptor was derived from a human donor in good health. The chain's CDR3 is CATSRDLGSGEQYF. CDR3 nucleotides: TGTGCCACCAGCAGAGATTTAGGGTCCGGCGAGCAGTACTTC.